This TCR beta chain was found in a study of monozygotic twins with inflammatory bowel disease (dated by TCRdb to about 2019). Regarding the research as a whole: A total of about 28 monozygotic twin pairs were included in the full study, comprising nine German pairs (four IBD-concordant, five IBD-discordant) and 19 IBD-discordant Danish pairs. Each individual had, on average, about 151 000 unique TCRalpha sequences and 181 000 unique TCRbeta sequences available for analysis. The search for disease-associated traits relied mainly on comparing, within discordant pairs, IBD patients with their genetically identical healthy co-twins.

Beyond this particular receptor, the publication reports: No single strong signal or clonotype linked to IBD turned up in the results, so the idea that one exists was not supported. Different T cell subtypes could not be distinguished in the analysis. Concordant and discordant twins showed no difference in repertoire similarity, possibly because of limited statistical power. IBD patients shared fewer clonotypes with other individuals than healthy twins did, most markedly in patients showing signs of disease activity. TCRbeta repertoire diversity, by inverse Simpson index, was decreased in IBD patients compared with their healthy co-twins. Because patients were on differing immunosuppressive treatments, the repertoires may have picked up extra background noise and inter-individual variability.

The CDR3, from cysteine to phenylalanine, totals 15 residues. DNA for this receptor is not on file. Receptor amplification or capture employed 5' RACE. The input for every TCR library was around 3.5 ug of total RNA. For each sample, cDNA was synthesized in eight separate reactions using SMARTScribe reverse transcriptase. During cDNA synthesis, unique molecular identifiers containing a 6-nucleotide sample barcode were introduced by template switching. Amplification of TCRalpha and TCRbeta cDNA involved two nested PCRs of 16 and 9 cycles, and each PCR was followed by bead purification. Before amplification, cDNA was treated with uracil DNA-glycosylase and purified using the QIAquick PCR purification kit. In the second PCR, Illumina TruSeq-compatible adapters and sample-specific barcodes were added. Library quality and concentration were assessed using TapeStation and Qubit, and about 5.2 ng of each library was pooled. Sequencing of the pooled libraries was done on an Illumina HiSeq2500 single-index Rapid Run using custom sequencing primers and 2 x 100 bp reads. The paper's processing steps were these. PCR and sequencing errors were corrected by UMI-based consensus assembly using MiGEC version 1.2.6. MiXCR version 2.1.1 was used for V(D)J alignment, clonotype assembly and CDR3 extraction. To normalise gene usage, clonotype sharing and MAIT/NKT TCR abundance, the analysis used the top 1000, 10 000 and 20 000 clonotypes per sample. After downsampling to 27 000 UMIs, diversity was calculated as the inverse Simpson index using the vegan R package. Paired Mann-Whitney U tests were applied to discordant twin pairs, with Benjamini-Hochberg correction for multiple testing. The reads underwent TCRdb reprocessing, giving one record for each CDR3 protein sequence and no DNA. These V and J calls originate from TCRdb's pipeline instead of the authors' own analysis. The sample's table covers about 330,000 distinct CDR3 sequences. Approximately 2% of the sample comes from the top ten.

Remarks on this clonotype: No antigen is known for it.

From each donor, an approximately 2.5 ml peripheral blood sample was collected into PAXgene tubes and stored at -80 degrees C. Total RNA was isolated from whole blood with the PAXgene blood miRNA kit on an automated QIAcube, without T cell sorting. Deep TCRalpha and TCRbeta repertoire profiling with unique molecular barcoding was performed on peripheral blood of monozygotic twin pairs concordant or discordant for inflammatory bowel disease. Smoking habits were recorded for all twin pairs, with individuals classified as current, former or never smokers. The sequenced sample was blood. The chain is assembled from TRBV12-3 or TRBV12-4 and TRBJ1-2. This TCR was sampled from a human donor with ulcerative colitis or Crohn's disease, or a healthy co-twin of an affected twin (not recorded which). The CDR3 reads as follows: CASSSPGVFSDGYTF.